A selection of T cell receptor beta chains follows, all from one sample in a study of Ad26.COV2.S vaccination and SARS-CoV-2 variants. Some clones are missing from TCRdb's copy, which holds only in-frame ones; the method was immunoSEQ multiplex PCR. Of 350,000 to 450,000 clones listed, under 90% are singletons. The input for sequencing was peripheral blood, taken in a trial of Ad26.COV2.S vaccine versus placebo. The receptors come from a person aged 18 to 59 who received the Ad26.COV2.S COVID-19 vaccine or a placebo. Each CDR3 is given with its conserved first and last residue. A D gene is named only where the DNA matches it firmly. Where a row states a size, it is once, few, many or the class of an expanded clone; other rows omit it.

J | size | V | D | DNA | CDR3
TRBJ2-1 | . | TRBV4-1 | . | TGCGCCAGCAGCCAAGAGGGGCGGGGTAGATCCTACAATGAGCAGTTCTTC | CASSQEGRGRSYNEQFF
TRBJ2-1 | . | TRBV4-3 | . | TGCGCCAGCAGCCTCCGCCCGGGGCGATATGAGCAGTTCTTC | CASSLRPGRYEQFF
TRBJ2-3 | . | TRBV7-9 | TRBD2 | TGTGCCAGCAGCTTAGCGCAGCGGGGCCAAGATACGCAGTATTTT | CASSLAQRGQDTQYF
TRBJ2-4 | . | TRBV2 | TRBD1 | TGTGCCAGCAGGGACAGGGGAGACATTCAGTACTTC | CASRDRGDIQYF
TRBJ1-2 | . | TRBV6-5 | . | TGTGCCAGCAGCGACCACGGTGGGGGACTTTCGGGCTACACCTTC | CASSDHGGGLSGYTF
TRBJ1-1 | few | TRBV6-2/TRBV6-3 | . | TGTGCCAGCAGTTACCGGAACACTGAAGCTTTCTTT | CASSYRNTEAFF
TRBJ2-3 | few | TRBV6-6 | . | TGTGCCAGCAGTTATTTAAGTCTCCCGGGTCAAGATACGCAGTATTTT | CASSYLSLPGQDTQYF
TRBJ2-5 | . | TRBV5-6 | TRBD1 | TGTGCCAGCAGACTGACAGGGGTAGGGGAGACCCAGTACTTC | CASRLTGVGETQYF
TRBJ1-5 | many | TRBV12-3/TRBV12-4 | . | TGTGCCAGCAGTAGGAGCAATCAGCCCCAGCATTTT | CASSRSNQPQHF
TRBJ1-2 | . | TRBV6-6 | TRBD1 | TGTGCCAGCAGCCCGGACAGGGGGCGCGTTAACTATGGCTACACCTTC | CASSPDRGRVNYGYTF
TRBJ2-3 | few | TRBV9 | TRBD1 | TGTGCCAGCAGCGTGGGACAGGAGCAGACGCAGTATTTT | CASSVGQEQTQYF